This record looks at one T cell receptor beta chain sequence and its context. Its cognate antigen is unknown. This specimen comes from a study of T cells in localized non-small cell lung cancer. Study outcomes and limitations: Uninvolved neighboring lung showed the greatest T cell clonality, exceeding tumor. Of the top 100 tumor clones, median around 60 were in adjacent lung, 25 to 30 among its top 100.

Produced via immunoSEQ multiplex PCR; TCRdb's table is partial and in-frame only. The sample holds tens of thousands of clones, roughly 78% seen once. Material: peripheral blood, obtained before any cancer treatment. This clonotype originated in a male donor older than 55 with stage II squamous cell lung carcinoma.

This CDR3 reads CASSWDSYNSPLHF. The CDR3 region has the DNA TGTGCCAGCAGCTGGGACAGCTATAATTCACCCCTCCACTTT. The rearrangement links TRBV7-9 to TRBJ1-6; 7 nucleotides line up with TRBD1. Germline V CDR1 and CDR2: SEHNR, FQNEAQ (reference sequence). The CDR3 loop spans 14 amino acids. J was trimmed by 3 bases and V by 4 bases; bases with no gene match: 0. Full variable domain (rest looked up from reference TRBV7-9 and TRBJ1-6): DTGVSQNPRHKITKRGQNVTFRCDPISEHNRLYWYRQTLGQGPEFLTYFQNEAQLEKSRLLSDRFSAERPKGSFSTLEIQRTEQGDSAMYLCASSWDSYNSPLHFGNGTRLTVT.